These 17 T cell receptor beta chains came from one sample sequenced in a study of cytomegalovirus exposure and HLA in healthy donors. PCR employed 60 Vbeta and 13 Jbeta primers. The table came from immunoSEQ multiplex PCR; TCRdb's copy has only in-frame clones and leaves some out. This sample has about 190,000 clones; just under 80% occur once, and the top ten carry 5% to 6%. Sequencing was carried out using PBMCs. All receptors derive from a woman in her twenties or thirties in good health and CMV-seropositive.

This sequence joins TRBV27 and TRBJ1-6; D might be TRBD1 (5 bases). Germline V gene sequence: CDR1 MNHEY, CDR2 SMNVEV (reference sequence). The CDR3 runs 15 residues. V gave up 1 base and J gave up 8 bases, with 12 bases separating them. The CDR3, as DNA: TGTGCCAGCAGTTTATTGCAGGGTGGTTATTCACCCCTCCACTTT. Its protein is CASSLLQGGYSPLHF.

This clone was found a few times. The V gene is TRBV6-1, the J gene TRBJ2-7, with D tentatively TRBD2 (5 bases). The CDR3 extends over 12 amino acids. Trimming left V 2 bases short and J 9 bases short, with 11 bases between. Germline V gene sequence: CDR1 MNHNS, CDR2 SASEGT. CDR3 amino acids: CASSESWRVQYF. CDR3 nucleotide sequence: TGTGCCAGCAGTGAATCATGGCGGGTGCAGTACTTC.

This rearrangement joins TRBV5-4 to TRBJ2-1; 13 bases map to TRBD2. CDR3 size: 18 residues. Trimming cost V 4 bases and J 5 bases; bases outside gene matches: 12. Germline V gene sequence: CDR1 SGHNT, CDR2 YYREEE (reference sequence). The CDR3 bases are TGTGCCAGCAGCCCGGGACTACTAGCGGGAGGGTCCCACAATGAGCAGTTCTTC. This encodes CASSPGLLAGGSHNEQFF.

In its sample, this clone was seen a few times. The chain couples TRBV7-2 to TRBJ2-3, with D maybe TRBD2 (6 bases). The CDR3 sequence is 14 residues long. V lost 4 bases to trimming and J lost 8 bases, with 16 bases between them. CDR1 SGHTA and CDR2 FQGNSA come from the germline V gene. The CDR3 coding sequence is TGTGCCAGCAGCTCCACTCCGGGGACTTCTACGCAGTATTTT. It yields the protein CASSSTPGTSTQYF. The whole variable domain, filled in from reference TRBV7-2 and TRBJ2-3, reads GAGVSQSPSNKVTEKGKDVELRCDPISGHTALYWYRQSLGQGLEFLIYFQGNSAPDKSGLPSDRFSAERTGGSVSTLTIQRTQQEDSAVYLCASSSTPGTSTQYFGPGTRLTVL.

The chain uses TRBV10-3 and TRBJ2-5, with 8 bases that match TRBD1. Germline V CDR1 and CDR2: ENHRY, SYGVKD. The V segment lost 6 bases and the J segment 1 base; nucleotides outside the gene matches: 4. The CDR3 totals 14 residues. DNA for the CDR3: TGTGCCATCAGGGAAGGGACAGGCCAAGAGACCCAGTACTTC. It yields the protein CAIREGTGQETQYF.

The chain carries TRBV4-3 and TRBJ2-3, with D perhaps TRBD1 (5 bases). CDR1 and CDR2 from the germline V gene are LGHNA and YSLEER. The V end was cut by 0 bases, the J end by 0 bases, with 10 bases between. The CDR3 length is 16 residues. The CDR3 DNA follows: TGCGCCAGCAGCCAAGATCCGGCAGGGAGCACAGATACGCAGTATTTT. Its protein is CASSQDPAGSTDTQYF.

The chain has TRBV6-5 and TRBJ1-5; D gene unclear. The CDR3 loop spans 15 amino acids. Germline lookup yields CDR1 MNHEY and CDR2 SVGAGI. Trimming removed 4 bases from V and 0 bases from J, with 10 bases in between. CDR3 bases: TGTGCCAGCAGTTCCAGTGCCAATAGCAATCAGCCCCAGCATTTT. It is translated as CASSSSANSNQPQHF.

This chain connects TRBV6-6 to TRBJ1-1; 8 nucleotides agree with TRBD1. The CDR3 has 14 amino acids. Germline V CDR1 and CDR2: MNHNY, SVGAGI (reference sequence). The V and J ends lost 5 bases and 3 bases, in that order; junction bases with no gene match: 5. The CDR3 sequence is CASSDLDRDTEAFF. CDR3 sequence (DNA): TGTGCCAGCAGTGATCTGGACAGGGACACTGAAGCTTTCTTT.

The chain employs TRBV10-3 and TRBJ1-2, with D possibly being TRBD1 (5 bases). The CDR3 is 14 amino acids. V shed 0 bases and J shed 8 bases, with 13 bases lying between them. Germline V gene sequence: CDR1 ENHRY, CDR2 SYGVKD. Here the CDR3 DNA reads TGTGCCATCAGTGAGTCAGGGGCAGCGGGGGGCTACACCTTC. Translation gives CAISESGAAGGYTF.

The chain uses TRBV19 and TRBJ2-3, with 12 nucleotides matching TRBD2. The CDR3 contains 15 residues. J was trimmed by 5 bases and V by 6 bases; bases with no gene match: 6. Germline loops: CDR1 LNHDA, CDR2 SQIVND (reference sequence). The CDR3, as DNA: TGTGCCAGTAGCCTACTAGCGGGGGGTGGAGATACGCAGTATTTT. It is translated as CASSLLAGGGDTQYF.

The J gene is TRBJ1-2, the V gene TRBV7-8; D perhaps matches TRBD1 (6 bases). This CDR3 has 14 residues. The germline CDR1 and CDR2 sequences are SGHVS and FQNEAQ. Trimming removed 5 bases at V and 3 bases at J, with 13 bases between. CDR3 in DNA: TGTGCCAGCAGCACCTACAGGGTTGACTATGGCTACACCTTC. It is translated as CASSTYRVDYGYTF.

The J gene is TRBJ2-3, the V gene TRBV10-3; TRBD2 might be the D (6 bases). Between the trimmed V and J ends, which lost 7 bases and 2 bases, there was a span of 10 bases. This CDR3 comprises 13 residues. The germline V gene encodes CDR1 ENHRY and CDR2 SYGVKD. The CDR3 DNA is TGTGCCATCAAGGCTAGCGACACAGATACGCAGTATTTT. This translates into CAIKASDTDTQYF.

The chain combines TRBV28 with TRBJ2-7, with 7 nucleotides matching TRBD1. Per germline, CDR1 MDHEN and CDR2 SYDVKM. Unmatched junction bases numbered 8, after V lost 2 bases and J lost 4 bases. The CDR3 is made up of 15 amino acids. The CDR3, as DNA: TGTGCCAGCAGTTTACCCCGGACAGGAATGTACGAGCAGTACTTC. It encodes CASSLPRTGMYEQYF.

V usage is TRBV18 and J usage is TRBJ1-3; 10 nucleotides match TRBD1. The CDR3 length is 15 residues. Unmatched junction bases numbered 2, after V lost 3 bases and J lost 3 bases. CDR1 and CDR2 (germline): KGHSH, LQKENI. The CDR3 coding sequence is TGTGCCAGCTCACCCGGGACAGGGGTTGGAAACACCATATATTTT. This translates into CASSPGTGVGNTIYF.

The gene calls are TRBV7-2 and TRBJ1-2; tentatively, D is TRBD1 (6 bases). The CDR3 consists of 13 residues. CDR1 is SGHTA, CDR2 FQGNSA, per germline. Trimming took 4 bases from V and 4 from J, leaving 10 bases between them. The CDR3 is CASSSDSSYGYTF. CDR3 bases: TGTGCCAGCAGCTCGGACAGTTCCTATGGCTACACCTTC. Using reference TRBV7-2 and TRBJ1-2 for the parts outside the CDR3, the full variable domain is GAGVSQSPSNKVTEKGKDVELRCDPISGHTALYWYRQSLGQGLEFLIYFQGNSAPDKSGLPSDRFSAERTGGSVSTLTIQRTQQEDSAVYLCASSSDSSYGYTFGSGTRLTVV.

The chain links TRBV19 to TRBJ1-2, with D tentatively TRBD1 (5 bases). The V end was cut by 6 bases, the J end by 3 bases, with 14 bases between. The germline CDR1 and CDR2 sequences are LNHDA and SQIVND (reference sequence). The CDR3 is 14 residues long. Written as DNA, the CDR3 is TGTGCCAGTAGCAAGGAGTTGACAGACTATGGCTACACCTTC. Protein: CASSKELTDYGYTF.

The CDR3 spells CSVSRTGGAGTGANVLTF. In DNA, the CDR3 is TGCAGCGTGAGCCGGACAGGGGGCGCCGGTACTGGGGCCAACGTCCTGACTTTC. V usage is TRBV29-1 and J usage is TRBJ2-6, with TRBD1 matching 11 bases. CDR1 and CDR2 from the germline V gene are SQVTM and ANQGSEA. Unmatched junction bases numbered 12, after V lost 6 bases and J lost 2 bases. This CDR3 contains 18 residues.